This T cell receptor (beta chain) is drawn from a study of beta chain features in type 1 diabetes. The wider study: On cell yields, gender and age, patients and healthy donors were similar. Cells sorted and examined across all samples totaled almost 110 million. Study-wide findings and caveats: TCRB CDR3s were moderately but significantly shorter in Type 1 diabetes patients in all four CD4+ subsets.

V trimming: 5 bases; J trimming: 12 bases; junction bases outside the gene matches: 10. This CDR3 contains 13 residues. From germline, CDR1 is LNHDA and CDR2 SQIVND (reference sequence). Notes on this clone: Its antigen is unknown.

The sequenced template was cDNA made from the entire isolated RNA. Some clones are missing from TCRdb's copy, which holds only in-frame ones; the method was immunoSEQ multiplex PCR. The repertoire holds 900,000 or so clones, with roughly 15% as singletons. CD4+ cells of the naive, central memory, regulatory and stem cell-like memory types were sorted via CD45RO/CCR7/CD25/CD127/CD95/CD27. J is TRBJ2-4 and V is TRBV19, with 7 bases lining up with TRBD2. The sequencing input was naive CD4+ T cells from blood. The TCR comes from a young woman in good health. For the CDR3, the DNA is TGTGCCAGTAGTTCCCGGACTAGACCCAATCAGTACTTC. It codes for CASSSRTRPNQYF.